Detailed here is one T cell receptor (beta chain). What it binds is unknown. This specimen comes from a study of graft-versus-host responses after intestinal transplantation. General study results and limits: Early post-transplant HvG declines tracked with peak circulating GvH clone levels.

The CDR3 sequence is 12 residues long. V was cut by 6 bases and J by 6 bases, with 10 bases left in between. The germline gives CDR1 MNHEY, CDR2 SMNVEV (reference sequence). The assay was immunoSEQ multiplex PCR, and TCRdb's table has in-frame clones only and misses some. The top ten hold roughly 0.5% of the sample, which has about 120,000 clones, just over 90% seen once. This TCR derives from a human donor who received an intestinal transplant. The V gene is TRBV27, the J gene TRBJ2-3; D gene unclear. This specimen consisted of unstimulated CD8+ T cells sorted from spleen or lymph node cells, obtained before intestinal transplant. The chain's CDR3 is CASRAMGDTQYF. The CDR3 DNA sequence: TGTGCCAGCAGGGCAATGGGGGATACGCAGTATTTT.